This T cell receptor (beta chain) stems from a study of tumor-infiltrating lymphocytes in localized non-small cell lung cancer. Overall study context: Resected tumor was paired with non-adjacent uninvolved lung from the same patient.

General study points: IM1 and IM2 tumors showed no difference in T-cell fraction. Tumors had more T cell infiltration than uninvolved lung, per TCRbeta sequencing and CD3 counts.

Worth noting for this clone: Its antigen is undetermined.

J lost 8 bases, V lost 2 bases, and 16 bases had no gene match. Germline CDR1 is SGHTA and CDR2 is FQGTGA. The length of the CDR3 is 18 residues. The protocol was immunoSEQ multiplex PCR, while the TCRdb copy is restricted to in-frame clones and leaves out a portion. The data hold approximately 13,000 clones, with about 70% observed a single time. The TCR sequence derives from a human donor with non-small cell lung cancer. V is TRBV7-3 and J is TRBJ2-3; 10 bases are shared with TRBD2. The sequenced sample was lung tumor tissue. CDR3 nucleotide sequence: TGTGCCAGCAGCTTAGACGCTAGCGGGGGTTTAACGTTAGGTACGCAGTATTTT. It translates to CASSLDASGGLTLGTQYF.